This T cell receptor beta chain stems from a study of shared clonotypes between healthy human individuals. Study background: CD8 memory received one plate per donor, CD8 naive two, CD4 memory three and CD4 naive three. Points from the study as a whole: Non-shared clonotypes were found to have lower generation probabilities than the clonotypes that were shared by all four of the sorted-subset donors. Tissue TCR repertoires likely differ from these blood-only repertoires. An anticipated effect of sequencing depth on clonotype sharing among donors was recognized.

Terminally differentiated effector memory CD45RA+ cells were excluded by CCR7 positive selection of CD45RO-negative cells. The method was immunoSEQ multiplex PCR; TCRdb's version includes in-frame clones alone and lacks a portion of them. This sample yields almost 700,000 clones, of which around 90% are seen a single time; about a quarter belongs to the top ten. Remarks on this clone: Its cognate antigen is unknown.

The CDR3 is 14 amino acids. Germline V lookup: CDR1 MDHEN, CDR2 SYDVKM. V dropped 7 bases and J dropped 0; count of bases not matched to a gene: 3. The sample taken for sequencing was naive CD8+ T cells sorted from blood. The receptor's source is a man younger than 40 in good health. This chain links TRBV28 with TRBJ2-3, with 8 bases lining up with TRBD1. This CDR3 is CASNRDRSTDTQYF. CDR3 coding DNA: TGTGCCAGCAACCGGGACAGGAGCACAGATACGCAGTATTTT.